This is a list of T cell receptor beta chains from one sample in a study of identical twins. TCRdb reprocessed the 5' RACE reads via MiXCR and lists one record per CDR3 protein. The sample consists of around 450,000 distinct CDR3 sequences, over 12% of them appearing once. These data are also associated with another study on yellow fever vaccine responses in identical twins.

Sequenced sample: CD4+ T cells sorted from blood. These receptors all come from a young woman in good health. Both conserved end residues are part of each CDR3. D genes are given only for firm matches. Rows may omit the clone size; those that give it use once, few, many or a size class.

CDR3nt: TGCGCCAGCAGCTCCATAGCCGTCTCCGGGGAGCTGTTTTTT
CDR3aa: CASSSIAVSGELFF
abundance: few
j_gene: TRBJ2-2
d_gene: .
v_gene: TRBV5-1

CDR3nt: TGTGCCAGCAGTTTATCCAGGGGGCTGGGGCAGCCCCAGCATTTT
CDR3aa: CASSLSRGLGQPQHF
abundance: few
j_gene: TRBJ1-5
d_gene: TRBD1
v_gene: TRBV28

CDR3nt: TGCGCCAGCAGCCAAGAGCCCGGGAGAACCTACAATGAGCAGTTCTTC
CDR3aa: CASSQEPGRTYNEQFF
abundance: .
j_gene: TRBJ2-1
d_gene: .
v_gene: TRBV4-3

CDR3nt: TGTGCCAGCTCAGAGGCTAGCGGGGGAGGTCGCTACGAGCAGTACTTC
CDR3aa: CASSEASGGGRYEQYF
abundance: few
j_gene: TRBJ2-7
d_gene: TRBD2
v_gene: TRBV18

CDR3nt: TGTGCCAGCAGGAGGGGCTCCACGTACAATGAGCAGTTCTTC
CDR3aa: CASRRGSTYNEQFF
abundance: .
j_gene: TRBJ2-1
d_gene: .
v_gene: TRBV28

CDR3nt: TGTGCCAGCAGTTACGGACAGGGGGCCTCCTACGAGCAGTACTTC
CDR3aa: CASSYGQGASYEQYF
abundance: .
j_gene: TRBJ2-7
d_gene: TRBD1
v_gene: TRBV6-2/TRBV6-3

CDR3nt: TGTGCCAGCAGCCAAGATGGGCTAGCCCAAGAGACCCAGTACTTC
CDR3aa: CASSQDGLAQETQYF
abundance: many
j_gene: TRBJ2-5
d_gene: .
v_gene: TRBV3-1

CDR3nt: TGCAGTGCTAGAGAGGCAACTAGCGGGAGTGACAATGAGCAGTTCTTC
CDR3aa: CSAREATSGSDNEQFF
abundance: .
j_gene: TRBJ2-1
d_gene: TRBD2
v_gene: TRBV20-1

CDR3nt: TGCAGTGCTAGAGAGCCTAAAGGGGGCGCGGACACCGGGGAGCTGTTTTTT
CDR3aa: CSAREPKGGADTGELFF
abundance: .
j_gene: TRBJ2-2
d_gene: TRBD1
v_gene: TRBV20-1

CDR3nt: TGCGCCAGCAGCTTGCTCCTTAACACCGGGGAGCTGTTTTTT
CDR3aa: CASSLLLNTGELFF
abundance: few
j_gene: TRBJ2-2
d_gene: .
v_gene: TRBV5-1

CDR3nt: TGTGCCAGCACCAGCCTTGGACAGGGGAACACCGGGGAGCTGTTTTTT
CDR3aa: CASTSLGQGNTGELFF
abundance: few
j_gene: TRBJ2-2
d_gene: TRBD1
v_gene: TRBV7-9

CDR3nt: TGCGCCAGCGCAAACAGCGGGAGGGTATCCTACGAGCAGTACTTC
CDR3aa: CASANSGRVSYEQYF
abundance: few
j_gene: TRBJ2-7
d_gene: TRBD2
v_gene: TRBV5-1

CDR3nt: TGTGCCAGCAGCTTAGCCCGGGCCTTACAAGAGACCCAGTACTTC
CDR3aa: CASSLARALQETQYF
abundance: .
j_gene: TRBJ2-5
d_gene: .
v_gene: TRBV7-2

CDR3nt: TGTGCCATTCGCGAGAGGGGACTGGCCTTCGAGCAGTACTTC
CDR3aa: CAIRERGLAFEQYF
abundance: .
j_gene: TRBJ2-7
d_gene: .
v_gene: TRBV28

CDR3nt: TGTGCCAGCAGTCACTTGATAGCGGGAGGCAACGAGCAGTACTTC
CDR3aa: CASSHLIAGGNEQYF
abundance: .
j_gene: TRBJ2-7
d_gene: TRBD2
v_gene: TRBV6-2/TRBV6-3

CDR3nt: TGTGCCAGCAGTGAGGGGGACAGACCTGGTAATGAAAAACTGTTTTTT
CDR3aa: CASSEGDRPGNEKLFF
abundance: few
j_gene: TRBJ1-4
d_gene: TRBD1
v_gene: TRBV2

CDR3nt: TGTGCCACCAGTGAGTCCGGGACAGTCAACAATCAGCCCCAGCATTTT
CDR3aa: CATSESGTVNNQPQHF
abundance: .
j_gene: TRBJ1-5
d_gene: TRBD1
v_gene: TRBV24-1

CDR3nt: TGTGCCAGCAGCTTAGGTGGGACAGGGGGCGTGGAGCTGTTTTTT
CDR3aa: CASSLGGTGGVELFF
abundance: .
j_gene: TRBJ2-2
d_gene: TRBD1
v_gene: TRBV7-2

CDR3nt: TGTGCCAGCTCACCACCGGTCCCACGCAGGGGCACCCAGTACTTC
CDR3aa: CASSPPVPRRGTQYF
abundance: once
j_gene: TRBJ2-5
d_gene: .
v_gene: TRBV18

CDR3nt: TGTGCCAGCATAGCGTCAGGGGTAGCGGGAACAGATACGCAGTATTTT
CDR3aa: CASIASGVAGTDTQYF
abundance: few
j_gene: TRBJ2-3
d_gene: TRBD2
v_gene: TRBV28

CDR3nt: TGTGCCAGCAGTGAAGCGTTACAGGTTAACGAGCAGTACTTC
CDR3aa: CASSEALQVNEQYF
abundance: .
j_gene: TRBJ2-7
d_gene: .
v_gene: TRBV2

CDR3nt: TGCGCCAGCAGCCAAGGGAGAAGACTAGCGGGAGCAGATACGCAGTATTTT
CDR3aa: CASSQGRRLAGADTQYF
abundance: few
j_gene: TRBJ2-3
d_gene: TRBD2
v_gene: TRBV4-3

CDR3nt: TGTGCCAGCAGTCCAAATCTACGGGGGATCCATGAAAAACTGTTTTTT
CDR3aa: CASSPNLRGIHEKLFF
abundance: .
j_gene: TRBJ1-4
d_gene: .
v_gene: TRBV6-1

CDR3nt: TGTGCCACCTGGACGGCGGGAAACATTCAGTACTTC
CDR3aa: CATWTAGNIQYF
abundance: few
j_gene: TRBJ2-4
d_gene: .
v_gene: TRBV6-2/TRBV6-3

CDR3nt: TGTGCCAGCAGCGCAACCACCGGGACAGGGACCGAGCAGTACTTC
CDR3aa: CASSATTGTGTEQYF
abundance: .
j_gene: TRBJ2-7
d_gene: TRBD1
v_gene: TRBV11-3

CDR3nt: TGTGCCAGCAGCTTGGGGGGACAGTCGGCGATCGGGCTCGGGATCATTCAGTACTTC
CDR3aa: CASSLGGQSAIGLGIIQYF
abundance: few
j_gene: TRBJ2-4
d_gene: TRBD1
v_gene: TRBV5-4